This T cell receptor beta chain was profiled in a study of cytomegalovirus exposure and HLA in healthy donors. From germline, CDR1 is SGHRS and CDR2 YFSETQ. The CDR3 has 15 residues. Between the trimmed V and J ends, which lost 0 bases and 7 bases, there was a span of 14 bases. Concerning this clone: As yet, its antigen is unknown.

The study's findings and limits: Researchers counted roughly 150 TCR beta chains as cytomegalovirus-associated. Cytomegalovirus status was reportedly diagnosed by the classifier with high specificity and sensitivity.

The PCR was carried out with 60 Vbeta primers and 13 Jbeta primers. Data came from immunoSEQ multiplex PCR; TCRdb stores just in-frame clones and leaves some out. This table holds fewer than 150,000 clones, approximately 80% found once. V is TRBV5-1 and J is TRBJ2-1, with D perhaps TRBD1 (6 bases). The source is a woman aged 40 to 50 in good health and CMV-seropositive. The specimen was PBMCs. This CDR3 is CASSLVQGMGNEQFF. In DNA form, the CDR3 reads TGCGCCAGCAGCTTGGTACAGGGCATGGGTAATGAGCAGTTCTTC.